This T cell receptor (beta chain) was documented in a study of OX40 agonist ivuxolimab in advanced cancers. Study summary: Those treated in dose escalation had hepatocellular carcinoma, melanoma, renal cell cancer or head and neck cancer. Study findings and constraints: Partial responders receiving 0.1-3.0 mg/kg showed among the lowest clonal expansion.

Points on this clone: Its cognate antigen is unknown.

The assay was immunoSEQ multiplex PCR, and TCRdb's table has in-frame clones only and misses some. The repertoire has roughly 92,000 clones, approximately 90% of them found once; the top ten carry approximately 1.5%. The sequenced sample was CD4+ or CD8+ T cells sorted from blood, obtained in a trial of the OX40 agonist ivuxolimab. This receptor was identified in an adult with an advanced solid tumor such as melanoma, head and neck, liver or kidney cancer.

CDR3 sequence: CASSPWDGNEKLFF. CDR3 nucleotide sequence: TGTGCCAGCTCCCCCTGGGACGGTAATGAAAAACTGTTTTTT. This rearrangement joins TRBV18 to TRBJ1-4; TRBD1 might be the D (5 bases). Germline CDR1 reads KGHSH; CDR2 reads LQKENI. The length of the CDR3 is 14 residues. Trimming removed 6 bases from V and 4 bases from J, with 12 bases in between.